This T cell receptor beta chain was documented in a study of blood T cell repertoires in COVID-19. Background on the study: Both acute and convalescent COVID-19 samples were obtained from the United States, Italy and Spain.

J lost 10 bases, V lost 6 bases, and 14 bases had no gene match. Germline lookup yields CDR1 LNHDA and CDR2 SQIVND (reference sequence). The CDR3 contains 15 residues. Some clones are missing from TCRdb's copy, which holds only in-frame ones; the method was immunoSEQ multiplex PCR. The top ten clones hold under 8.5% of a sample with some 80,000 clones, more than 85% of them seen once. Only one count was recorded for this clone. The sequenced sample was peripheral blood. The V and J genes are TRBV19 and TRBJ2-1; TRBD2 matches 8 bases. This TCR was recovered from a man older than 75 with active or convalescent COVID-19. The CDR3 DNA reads TGTGCCAGTAGCCCAGGGAGGCGGGGGGCACCCGAGCAGTTCTTC. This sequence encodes CASSPGRRGAPEQFF.